Shown below are 8 T cell receptor beta chains from a single sample sequenced in a study of vaccination and CD4 T cells after COVID-19. Cultured CD4+ T cell DNA was sequenced using the Oncomine TCR Beta short-read assay. TCRdb used MiXCR to reprocess the PCR reads, holding one entry per CDR3 protein. This sample carries approximately 14,000 distinct CDR3 sequences, roughly 50% of them seen once, and the ten largest clones take 9.5% to 13%. The antigens of these receptors remain unknown. As for treatment: roughly 10-day PBMC culture with coronavirus spike peptide pools or control peptides (ViraFEST assay). The sequencing used CD4+ T cells from blood, cultured in vitro, collected before SARS-CoV-2 vaccination. Receptors were obtained from a human donor who had recovered from COVID-19.

This chain links TRBV28 with TRBJ2-5; D might be TRBD2 (5 bases). With 6 bases removed from V and 2 bases from J, the gap between germline ends came to 13 bases. The CDR3 is 14 residues long. CDR1 and CDR2 (germline): MDHEN, SYDVKM. The CDR3 reads CASSQTTIQETQYF. The CDR3 region has the DNA TGTGCCAGCAGCCAGACTACCATTCAAGAGACCCAGTACTTC.

The V and J genes are TRBV7-2 and TRBJ2-7, with 8 bases identical to TRBD2. CDR3 size: 14 residues. Germline lookup yields CDR1 SGHTA and CDR2 FQGNSA. With 7 bases clipped from V and 3 bases from J, the junction kept 8 bases outside the gene matches. CDR3 bases: TGTGCCAGCACCAGTCGCGCGGGGGGCTACGAGCAGTACTTC. Amino acids: CASTSRAGGYEQYF.

This rearrangement joins TRBV2 to TRBJ1-6; D unclear. The length of the CDR3 is 12 residues. V dropped 3 bases and J dropped 11 bases, with 8 bases sitting between them. CDR1 SNHLY and CDR2 FYNNEI come from the germline V gene. CDR3 coding DNA: TGTGCCAGCAGTGAGGGGTTTCCACCCCTCCACTTT. Amino acids: CASSEGFPPLHF.

This sequence joins TRBV7-9 and TRBJ2-3, with 10 bases identical to TRBD1. The V segment lost 0 bases and the J segment 2 bases; nucleotides outside the gene matches: 5. Germline-derived CDR1 and CDR2 are SEHNR and FQNEAQ (reference sequence). The CDR3 covers 17 residues. CDR3 sequence (DNA): TGTGCCAGCAGCTTAGCATTGGACAGGGGGTTCACAGATACGCAGTATTTT. This sequence encodes CASSLALDRGFTDTQYF.

The J gene is TRBJ2-5, the V gene TRBV6-2 or TRBV6-3; either TRBD1 or TRBD2 may supply D (5 bases each). The CDR3 totals 15 residues. Deletions cut 2 bases from V and 1 base from J, with 11 bases between. The germline V gene has CDR1 MNHEY and CDR2 SVGEGT. CDR3 bases: TGTGCCAGCAGTTACGCCGGGGCAAGCCAAGAGACCCAGTACTTC. Translation gives CASSYAGASQETQYF.

The rearrangement joins TRBV7-8 to TRBJ2-5, with 11 nucleotides matching TRBD1. V shed 6 bases and J 5 bases; nucleotides not matched to a gene: 5. Per germline, CDR1 SGHVS and CDR2 FQNEAQ. The CDR3 is 14 amino acids. The CDR3 here is CASRRTGGLETQYF. The CDR3 DNA reads as TGTGCCAGCAGACGGACAGGGGGCTTGGAGACCCAGTACTTC.

The chain links TRBV20-1 to TRBJ2-5; D tentatively reads TRBD1 or TRBD2 (5 bases each). Per germline, CDR1 DFQATT and CDR2 SNEGSKA (reference sequence). The CDR3 is 12 residues long. V shed 6 bases and J shed 4 bases, with 12 bases lying between them. The CDR3, as DNA: TGCAGTGCGAGGACCGGGGCAGAGACCCAGTACTTC. Residues: CSARTGAETQYF.

A single count supports this clonotype. The V call is TRBV5-1, the J call TRBJ2-1, with 9 bases fitting TRBD2. The CDR3 is 16 amino acids. Germline CDR1 SGHRS, CDR2 YFSETQ. The V and J ends lost 4 bases and 6 bases, in that order; junction bases with no gene match: 11. The CDR3 sequence is CASSPLAGGIPNEQFF. CDR3 DNA: TGCGCCAGCAGCCCCTTGGCGGGAGGGATCCCCAATGAGCAGTTCTTC.